This TCR beta chain is from a study of T cell repertoires in cytomegalovirus infection. About the study: An indication of both CMV infection and matching HLA type came from public TCR beta signatures.

Study-level points and caveats: The ex vivo response was dominated by HLA-C-restricted CMV-specific TCR beta clonotypes.

TCRdb reprocessed the reads via MiXCR and lists one record per CDR3 protein. The sample lists 200,000 to 300,000 distinct CDR3 sequences, 6.5% seen once, with around 6% in the top ten. This clonotype occurred many times. Antigen specificity is unknown. The TCR comes from a human donor in good health (CMV status not recorded). Some clones in this sample may be carry-over from other donors' samples. Source material: PBMCs.

This chain's CDR3 is CASALDRLSGNTIYF. As DNA, the CDR3 is TGTGCCAGCGCCCTGGACAGACTCTCTGGAAACACCATATATTTT. This chain connects TRBV7-9 to TRBJ1-3; D might be TRBD1 (6 bases). The CDR3 is 15 residues long. Germline V lookup: CDR1 SEHNR, CDR2 FQNEAQ (reference sequence). Trimming cost V 8 bases and J 0 bases, with 14 bases left between them.